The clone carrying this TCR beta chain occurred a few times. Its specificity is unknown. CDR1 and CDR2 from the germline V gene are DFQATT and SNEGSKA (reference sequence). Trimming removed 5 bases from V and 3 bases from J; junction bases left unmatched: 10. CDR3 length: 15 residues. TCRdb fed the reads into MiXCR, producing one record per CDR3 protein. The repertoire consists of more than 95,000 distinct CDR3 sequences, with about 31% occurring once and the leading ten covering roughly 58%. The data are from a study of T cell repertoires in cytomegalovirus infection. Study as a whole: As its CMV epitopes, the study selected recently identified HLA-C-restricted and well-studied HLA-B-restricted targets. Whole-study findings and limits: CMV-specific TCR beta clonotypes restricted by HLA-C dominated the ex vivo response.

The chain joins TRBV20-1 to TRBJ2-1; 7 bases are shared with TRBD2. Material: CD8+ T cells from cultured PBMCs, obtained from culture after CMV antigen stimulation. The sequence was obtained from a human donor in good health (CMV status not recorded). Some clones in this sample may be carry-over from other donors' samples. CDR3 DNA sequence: TGCAGTGCTGGGGGGGGTAGACAGAACTACAATGAGCAGTTCTTC. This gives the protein CSAGGGRQNYNEQFF.